In this sample, the clone carrying this TCR beta chain turned up a few times. The data were obtained in a study of T cells after somatic rescue of genetic block. The data were produced by immunoSEQ multiplex PCR, yet TCRdb's version contains in-frame clones alone and is incomplete. The sample holds about 72,000 clones, under 95% seen once. The CDR3 runs 13 residues. Germline-derived CDR1 and CDR2 are LNHNV and YYDKDF (reference sequence). V lost 1 base and J 1 base, leaving 4 bases between the germline ends. This TCR was recovered from a man younger than 40. Material: peripheral blood mononuclear cells (PBMCs). The gene calls are TRBV15 and TRBJ1-1, with D unclear. CDR3: CATSRAGNTEAFF. DNA of the CDR3: TGTGCCACCAGCAGAGCGGGGAACACTGAAGCTTTCTTT.